The 24 T cell receptor beta chains given below trace back to one sample, sequenced in a study of lymphopenia after photon versus proton radiotherapy. Here immunoSEQ multiplex PCR was the method, and the copy in TCRdb shows in-frame clones only, minus some. The sample consists of some 55,000 clones, 86% of them appearing once. The sequences come from peripheral blood, collected from a patient treated with photon-based radiotherapy. The receptors shown here come from a man in his forties or fifties with gastric cancer.

This chain uses TRBV5-6 with TRBJ2-7; unclear D gene. Germline CDR1 and CDR2: SGHDT and YYEEEE. CDR3 length equals 14 residues. With 3 bases removed from V and 6 bases from J, the gap between germline ends came to 16 bases. DNA of the CDR3: TGTGCCAGCAGCTCCGGAGTTAGGACGTTCGAGCAGTACTTC. Protein sequence: CASSSGVRTFEQYF. Full variable domain (outside the CDR3, taken from reference TRBV5-6 and TRBJ2-7): DAGVTQSPTHLIKTRGQQVTLRCSPKSGHDTVSWYQQALGQGPQFIFQYYEEEERQRGNFPDRFSGHQFPNYSSELNVNALLLGDSALYLCASSSGVRTFEQYFGPGTRLTVT.

The chain couples TRBV19 to TRBJ2-7, with unresolved D. Deletions cut 5 bases from V and 4 bases from J, with 12 bases between. Germline CDR1 LNHDA, CDR2 SQIVND (reference sequence). The CDR3 runs to 13 residues. Here the CDR3 reads CASSPDLSYEQYF. Written as DNA, the CDR3 is TGTGCCAGTAGTCCGGATCTTTCTTACGAGCAGTACTTC.

J is TRBJ2-1 and V is TRBV19; 10 bases align to TRBD2. Germline-derived CDR1 and CDR2 are LNHDA and SQIVND (reference sequence). The CDR3 has 16 amino acids. The trim removed 5 bases at V and 8 bases at J, leaving 12 bases unmatched. The CDR3 DNA reads as TGTGCCAGTAGTTCCTCGCCTAGCGGGGGCATAGATGAGCAGTTCTTC. Its translation is CASSSSPSGGIDEQFF.

This CDR3 is CASGGTGATEAFF. The CDR3 region has the DNA TGTGCCAGCGGGGGGACAGGGGCCACTGAAGCTTTCTTT. The rearrangement links TRBV2 to TRBJ1-1; 10 bases match TRBD1. The V gene end was trimmed by 8 bases and the J gene end by 4 bases; junction bases not matched to a gene: 4. The CDR3 loop spans 13 amino acids. Germline CDR1 reads SNHLY; CDR2 reads FYNNEI. The whole variable domain, filled in from reference TRBV2 and TRBJ1-1, reads EPEVTQTPSHQVTQMGQEVILRCVPISNHLYFYWYRQILGQKVEFLVSFYNNEISEKSEIFDDQFSVERPDGSNFTLKIRSTKLEDSAMYFCASGGTGATEAFFGQGTRLTVV.

The rearrangement uses TRBV6-1 and TRBJ2-7; no definite D call. Germline CDR1 reads MNHNS; CDR2 reads SASEGT. V was cut by 2 bases and J by 3 bases, with 5 bases left in between. The CDR3 has 12 amino acids. Here the CDR3 reads CASSETSYEQYF. Written as DNA, the CDR3 is TGTGCCAGCAGTGAAACGAGCTACGAGCAGTACTTC.

CDR3 region: CASSLGTGLGANVLTF. The CDR3 nucleotides read TGTGCCAGCAGCTTAGGAACAGGGCTAGGGGCCAACGTCCTGACTTTC. J is TRBJ2-6 and V is TRBV7-8; a possible D gene is TRBD1 (6 bases). The CDR3 loop spans 16 amino acids. The germline V and J ends were trimmed by 1 base and 4 bases, with 11 bases remaining between them. The V gene's germline CDR1 is SGHVS and CDR2 FQNEAQ.

V and J are TRBV11-1 and TRBJ2-5, with 13 nucleotides matching TRBD2. CDR3 length: 15 residues. J was trimmed by 5 bases and V by 5 bases; bases with no gene match: 5. From germline, CDR1 is SGHAT and CDR2 FQDESV (reference sequence). The CDR3 here is CASSPGLAGFETQYF. CDR3 sequence (DNA): TGTGCCAGCAGCCCGGGACTAGCGGGGTTTGAGACCCAGTACTTC.

The CDR3 region has the DNA TGTGCCAGCTCAAAGGACAGGGTTGGCACTGAAGCTTTCTTT. Protein product: CASSKDRVGTEAFF. This chain links TRBV18 with TRBJ1-1; 8 positions agree with TRBD1. The J segment lost 4 bases and the V segment lost 5 bases, leaving 6 bases of the junction unmatched. In germline, CDR1 is KGHSH, CDR2 LQKENI. The CDR3 consists of 14 residues.

In its sample, this clone was seen once. The chain combines TRBV11-2 with TRBJ1-2; no reliable D call. Trimming cost V 2 bases and J 2 bases, with 15 bases left between them. CDR1 and CDR2 from the germline V gene are SGHAT and FQNNGV. This CDR3 is built from 16 residues. The CDR3 is CASSLSPLALNYGYTF. For the CDR3, the DNA is TGTGCCAGCAGCTTATCCCCCCTGGCCCTAAACTATGGCTACACCTTC.

In the case of this clone: The same CDR3 also results from other DNA sequences found in this sample. This rearrangement joins TRBV7-2 to TRBJ2-5; tentatively, D is TRBD1 (6 bases). Between the trimmed V and J ends, which lost 5 bases and 0 bases, there was a span of 7 bases. CDR1 and CDR2 (germline): SGHTA, FQGNSA. CDR3 length equals 13 residues. The CDR3 coding sequence is TGTGCCAGCAGCGGGACACACCAAGAGACCCAGTACTTC. This codes for CASSGTHQETQYF.

The chain links TRBV5-4 to TRBJ1-1; possible D gene TRBD1, 6 bases. The CDR3 has 18 amino acids. Per the germline V gene, CDR1 is SGHNT and CDR2 is YYREEE (reference sequence). The V end was cut by 4 bases, the J end by 3 bases, with 25 bases between. The CDR3 is CASSVELGRSEGDTEAFF. The CDR3, as DNA: TGTGCCAGCAGCGTGGAGCTGGGACGCTCGGAGGGGGACACTGAAGCTTTCTTT.

The chain couples TRBV4-2 to TRBJ1-1; 7 bases fit TRBD1. CDR1 LGHNA and CDR2 YNFKEQ come from the germline V gene. CDR3 size: 15 residues. The V gene end was trimmed by 0 bases and the J gene end by 5 bases; junction bases not matched to a gene: 6. The CDR3 is CASSQDGQGETEAFF. DNA for the CDR3: TGTGCCAGCAGCCAAGACGGGCAGGGGGAAACTGAAGCTTTCTTT.

The rearrangement uses TRBV5-6 and TRBJ2-5; D tentatively fits TRBD1 or TRBD2 (5 bases each). Germline CDR1 SGHDT, CDR2 YYEEEE. V dropped 4 bases and J dropped 6 bases, with 19 bases sitting between them. The CDR3 extends over 15 amino acids. The CDR3 reads CASSPTGTAGQTQYF. CDR3 DNA sequence: TGTGCCAGCAGCCCGACGGGGACGGCTGGGCAGACCCAGTACTTC.

The chain recombines TRBV6-1 with TRBJ2-3; D could derive from TRBD1 or TRBD2 (5 bases each). V dropped 3 bases and J dropped 2 bases, with 9 bases sitting between them. The CDR3 contains 14 residues. Germline V gene sequence: CDR1 MNHNS, CDR2 SASEGT. The chain's CDR3 is CASSDGGYTDTQYF. Here the CDR3 DNA reads TGTGCCAGCAGTGATGGGGGTTACACAGATACGCAGTATTTT.

J is TRBJ1-2 and V is TRBV5-4; D remains ambiguous. Germline V gene lookup returns CDR1 SGHNT and CDR2 YYREEE (reference sequence). The ends were cut back, 0 bases at V and 2 bases at J, with 5 bases in the middle. This CDR3 is 13 amino acids long. In DNA, the CDR3 is TGTGCCAGCAGCTTGGTGGGGAACTATGGCTACACCTTC. It specifies CASSLVGNYGYTF. Using reference TRBV5-4 and TRBJ1-2 for the parts outside the CDR3, the full variable domain is ETGVTQSPTHLIKTRGQQVTLRCSSQSGHNTVSWYQQALGQGPQFIFQYYREEENGRGNFPPRFSGLQFPNYSSELNVNALELDDSALYLCASSLVGNYGYTFGSGTRLTVV.

As concerns this clone: The sample has other DNA sequences that encode this CDR3 too. The V and J genes are TRBV11-2 and TRBJ1-1; tentative D call: TRBD1 (5 bases). V was shortened by 1 base and J by 6 bases, with 9 bases between the two germline ends. Germline CDR1 and CDR2: SGHAT and FQNNGV. The CDR3 contains 13 residues. The CDR3: CASSLGQGSEAFF. The CDR3 region has the DNA TGTGCCAGCAGCTTAGGGCAGGGATCTGAAGCTTTCTTT. Full variable domain (outside the CDR3, taken from reference TRBV11-2 and TRBJ1-1): EAGVAQSPRYKIIEKRQSVAFWCNPISGHATLYWYQQILGQGPKLLIQFQNNGVVDDSQLPKDRFSAERLKGVDSTLKIQPAKLEDSAVYLCASSLGQGSEAFFGQGTRLTVV.

V usage is TRBV5-6 and J usage is TRBJ2-5; 9 bases match TRBD1. This CDR3 is built from 15 residues. Germline CDR1 reads SGHDT; CDR2 reads YYEEEE. V lost 4 bases and J lost 3; bases outside the gene matches: 7. The CDR3 spells CASSTGTGREETQYF. As DNA, the CDR3 is TGTGCCAGCAGCACCGGGACAGGGAGGGAAGAGACCCAGTACTTC.

V gene TRBV6-6 combines with J gene TRBJ2-1; D uncertain. CDR3 length: 15 amino acids. The germline V gene encodes CDR1 MNHNY and CDR2 SVGAGI (reference sequence). V was pared by 1 base and J by 9 bases, with 16 bases between. For the CDR3, the DNA is TGTGCCAGCAGTTACTTCGAGGACGTACAAGCTGAGCAGTTCTTC. It translates to CASSYFEDVQAEQFF.

The V call is TRBV5-1, the J call TRBJ1-2; weak D call: TRBD1 (5 bases). The germline CDR1 and CDR2 sequences are SGHRS and YFSETQ. This CDR3 is built from 13 residues. Trimming took 7 bases from V and 4 from J, leaving 14 bases between them. CDR3 residues: CASSSGTAYGYTF. In nucleotides, the CDR3 is TGCGCCAGCTCTTCCGGGACGGCCTATGGCTACACCTTC. Drawing the rest from reference TRBV5-1 and TRBJ1-2, the complete variable domain is KAGVTQTPRYLIKTRGQQVTLSCSPISGHRSVSWYQQTPGQGLQFLFEYFSETQRNKGNFPGRFSGRQFSNSRSEMNVSTLELGDSALYLCASSSGTAYGYTFGSGTRLTVV.

This clone was counted a single time. The chain employs TRBV11-2 and TRBJ1-6; possibly TRBD1 for D (6 bases). V was clipped by 1 base and J by 9 bases, with 19 bases between them. The germline CDR1 and CDR2 sequences are SGHAT and FQNNGV. This CDR3 comprises 17 residues. CDR3: CASSLGGQGKRVSPLHF. The CDR3 DNA reads TGTGCCAGCAGCTTAGGTGGGCAGGGGAAACGGGTTTCACCCCTCCACTTT.

This chain joins TRBV19 and TRBJ1-4; D uncertain. V was shortened by 1 base and J by 4 bases, with 13 bases between the two germline ends. Germline V CDR1 and CDR2: LNHDA, SQIVND (reference sequence). This CDR3 has 16 amino acids. CDR3 nucleotide sequence: TGTGCCAGTAGTATAGGGGCAGTAGCCTTTAATGAAAAACTGTTTTTT. Translated, it gives CASSIGAVAFNEKLFF.

The chain joins TRBV4-2 to TRBJ2-1; D remains unclear. The CDR3 extends over 15 amino acids. The V end lost 4 bases, the J end lost 2 bases, and 12 bases lay between the germline ends. Germline CDR1 LGHNA, CDR2 YNFKEQ. The CDR3 region is CASSPGPRAYNEQFF. As DNA, the CDR3 is TGTGCCAGCAGCCCGGGTCCTAGGGCCTACAATGAGCAGTTCTTC.

V usage is TRBV11-2 and J usage is TRBJ2-7; 7 nucleotides align to TRBD1. Trimming took 6 bases from V and 4 from J; bases not matched to a gene: 15. Germline CDR1 is SGHAT and CDR2 is FQNNGV. The CDR3 runs 16 residues. CDR3 DNA sequence: TGTGCCAGCAGAAGCGACAGGGAATCCTGGGATTACGAGCAGTACTTC. This gives the protein CASRSDRESWDYEQYF.

V is TRBV19 and J is TRBJ1-1; D remains ambiguous. The CDR3 runs 13 residues. Between the trimmed V and J ends, which lost 2 bases and 4 bases, there was a span of 8 bases. Germline CDR1 is LNHDA and CDR2 is SQIVND (reference sequence). As DNA, the CDR3 is TGTGCCAGTAGTATAAGAGGTCGCACTGAAGCTTTCTTT. Translation gives CASSIRGRTEAFF.